This entry concerns a single TCR beta chain. What it recognizes is unknown. This record belongs to a study of T cell responses to AZD1222 COVID-19 vaccine. Findings and caveats of the study: Once two AZD1222 doses were given, Spike-specific TCR breadth and depth went up. Possibly, clonal diversity was underestimated; donors were largely white British and included more females.

Deletions cut 1 base from V and 7 bases from J, with 5 bases between. The CDR3 is 11 amino acids. Germline V gives CDR1 ENHRY, CDR2 SYGVKD. Sequenced by immunoSEQ multiplex PCR; TCRdb stores in-frame clones only, minus some. Here the sample spans 130,000 to 150,000 clones, around nine tenths being singletons. The sequenced sample was peripheral blood, obtained 28 days after the second AZD1222 dose. The receptor was isolated from an adult who received the AZD1222 COVID-19 vaccine. The chain joins TRBV10-3 to TRBJ2-7; D gene unclear. CDR3 sequence: CAISEFQEQYF. For the CDR3, the DNA is TGTGCCATCAGTGAGTTCCAAGAGCAGTACTTC.